The text below deals with one TCR beta chain. The antigen is undetermined. Trimming left V 8 bases short and J 7 bases short, with 17 bases between. The CDR3 runs to 13 residues. Per germline, CDR1 MNHEY and CDR2 SMNVEV (reference sequence). This entry is derived from a study of T cells after yellow fever vaccination. Whole-study results and caveats: At 96% for CD4 and just over 85% for CD8, most primary-vaccination clones showed up again after the booster.

A process of 5'RACE template switching, which added a universal primer site and UMIs, was used to make TCR cDNA. TCRdb analysed the 5' RACE reads with MiXCR anew, one entry per CDR3 protein. The data hold 600,000 to 750,000 distinct CDR3 sequences, with roughly an eighth observed a single time. The rearrangement joins TRBV27 to TRBJ1-2; a weak D match, TRBD1 (5 bases). This TCR was sampled from a young man who received the YFV17D yellow fever vaccine. Sequenced here: PBMCs, sampled on the day of the yellow fever booster vaccination. The CDR3 DNA reads TGTGCCAGCGGGGGACCAGCTCGCCCTGGCTACACCTTC. Amino acids: CASGGPARPGYTF.